A selection of T cell receptor beta chains follows, all from one sample in a study of T cell responses to AZD1222 COVID-19 vaccine. Method: immunoSEQ multiplex PCR; TCRdb's copy keeps in-frame clones and lacks some. The table lists about 120,000 clones, approximately 90% of them singletons. The specimen comprised peripheral blood, sampled 28 days after the second AZD1222 dose. These receptors were obtained from an adult who received the AZD1222 COVID-19 vaccine. Both conserved end residues are part of each CDR3. D genes are given only for firm matches. Size tells how often a clone was seen (once, few, many) or the class of an expanded clone, and some rows leave it out.

>TRBJ2-7|-|-|TRBV7-2
CASSLLGGGGDYEQYF
TGTGCCAGCAGCTTATTGGGGGGCGGGGGCGACTACGAGCAGTACTTC
>TRBJ1-2|TRBD1|-|TRBV5-1
CASSLGQGAYGYTF
TGCGCCAGCAGCTTGGGCCAGGGGGCCTATGGCTACACCTTC
>TRBJ2-7|TRBD2|-|TRBV5-1
CASSLYSGLGLSYEQYF
TGCGCCAGCAGCTTGTATTCTGGGTTGGGACTAAGCTACGAGCAGTACTTC
>TRBJ2-2|-|once|TRBV7-3
CASSPTVGGPTTGELFF
TGTGCCAGCAGCCCAACGGTCGGGGGGCCAACCACCGGGGAGCTGTTTTTT
>TRBJ1-5|-|-|TRBV28
CASITGQLNQPQHF
TGTGCCAGCATCACTGGACAGCTCAATCAGCCCCAGCATTTT
>TRBJ1-2|TRBD1|-|TRBV7-2
CASSLPWGGRGPLNYGYTF
TGTGCCAGCAGCTTACCATGGGGGGGCAGGGGGCCCCTTAACTATGGCTACACCTTC
>TRBJ1-2|-|once|TRBV9
CASSPDLNYGYTF
TGTGCCAGCAGCCCGGACCTAAACTATGGCTACACCTTC
>TRBJ2-5|-|-|TRBV27
CASSLSLASAGTQYF
TGTGCCAGCAGTTTATCCCTCGCCAGTGCAGGGACCCAGTACTTC
>TRBJ1-1|-|-|TRBV14
CASSQDRWVGTEAFF
TGTGCCAGCAGCCAAGATCGATGGGTTGGGACTGAAGCTTTCTTT
>TRBJ1-4|TRBD1|-|TRBV7-2
CASSFDRVDEKLFF
TGTGCCAGCAGCTTTGACAGGGTTGATGAAAAACTGTTTTTT
>TRBJ2-1|TRBD1|-|TRBV27
CASSRRQGRNEQFF
TGTGCCAGCAGTCGACGACAGGGAAGAAATGAGCAGTTCTTC
>TRBJ2-6|TRBD1|-|TRBV2
CASTIGQGAPGANVLTF
TGTGCCAGCACTATAGGACAGGGGGCACCTGGGGCCAACGTCCTGACTTTC
>TRBJ1-1|-|-|TRBV2
CASSRFRENTEAFF
TGTGCCAGCAGTCGTTTCAGGGAGAACACTGAAGCTTTCTTT
>TRBJ1-1|TRBD1|-|TRBV7-9
CASSSTGGFHTFF
TGTGCCAGCAGCTCGACAGGGGGATTCCATACTTTCTTT
>TRBJ1-5|-|-|TRBV30
CAWSGSVHQPQHF
TGTGCCTGGAGCGGGTCGGTGCATCAGCCCCAGCATTTT
>TRBJ1-2|TRBD1|few|TRBV5-1
CASSLSVQGDGYTF
TGCGCCAGCAGCTTGTCGGTTCAGGGGGATGGCTACACCTTC
>TRBJ2-1|-|-|TRBV28
CASSTSFIQFF
TGTGCCAGCAGCACGAGCTTTATACAGTTCTTC
>TRBJ1-1|-|-|TRBV2
CASSRGPEAFF
TGTGCCAGCAGTCGAGGGCCTGAAGCTTTCTTT
>TRBJ1-2|TRBD1|-|TRBV5-4
CASSPYGTGANYGYTF
TGTGCCAGCAGCCCCTACGGGACAGGGGCTAACTATGGCTACACCTTC
>TRBJ2-7|TRBD1|-|TRBV6-5
CASSSPGQGIYEQYF
TGTGCCAGCAGTTCCCCGGGACAGGGGATCTACGAGCAGTACTTC
>TRBJ2-5|-|-|TRBV29-1
CSVQSGGRGRTQYF
TGCAGCGTCCAATCAGGGGGGCGGGGAAGGACCCAGTACTTC
>TRBJ1-5|-|-|TRBV6-1
CASSEGQPQHF
TGTGCCAGCAGTGAGGGTCAGCCCCAGCATTTT
>TRBJ1-1|-|-|TRBV12-3/TRBV12-4
CASSLAPGMAFF
TGTGCCAGCAGTTTAGCGCCCGGGATGGCTTTCTTT
>TRBJ2-7|-|-|TRBV5-1
CARRGKDRRSYEQYF
TGCGCCAGACGGGGGAAGGACAGGCGCTCCTACGAGCAGTACTTC
>TRBJ1-3|-|-|TRBV7-9
CASSRRGGLGGNTIYF
TGTGCCAGCAGCCGCCGGGGAGGGCTAGGGGGAAACACCATATATTTT
>TRBJ1-5|-|-|TRBV12-3/TRBV12-4
CASTRSGNQPQHF
TGTGCCAGCACCCGCAGCGGGAATCAGCCCCAGCATTTT
>TRBJ1-2|-|few|TRBV7-2
CASSPPGARNTNYGYTF
TGTGCCAGCAGCCCCCCAGGCGCGCGGAATACTAACTATGGCTACACCTTC
>TRBJ1-1|-|-|TRBV6-1
CASGTGVTEAFF
TGTGCCAGCGGCACGGGGGTCACTGAAGCTTTCTTT
>TRBJ1-2|TRBD1|-|TRBV6-5
CASSYSGQGARGGYTF
TGTGCCAGCAGTTACTCGGGACAGGGGGCTCGGGGTGGCTACACCTTC
>TRBJ1-1|-|-|TRBV19
CASSFGSGPNTEAFF
TGTGCCAGTAGTTTCGGAAGCGGGCCGAACACTGAAGCTTTCTTT
>TRBJ1-1|-|-|TRBV29-1
CSVEGGMDTEAFF
TGCAGCGTTGAAGGGGGGATGGACACTGAAGCTTTCTTT
>TRBJ2-3|-|-|TRBV6-5
CASSPPEAGRDTQYF
TGTGCCAGCAGTCCCCCCGAGGCAGGGCGAGATACGCAGTATTTT
>TRBJ1-4|-|-|TRBV6-5
CASKPQGVEKLFF
TGTGCCAGTAAACCACAGGGAGTTGAAAAACTGTTTTTT
>TRBJ2-1|TRBD2|few|TRBV7-8
CASSAGGGSYNEQFF
TGTGCCAGCAGCGCGGGGGGGGGCTCCTACAATGAGCAGTTCTTC
>TRBJ1-5|-|-|TRBV27
CASSLYVGNQPQHF
TGTGCCAGCAGTTTATATGTAGGCAATCAGCCCCAGCATTTT
>TRBJ1-2|-|-|TRBV13
CASSERGRNGYTF
TGTGCCAGCAGCGAGCGCGGGAGAAATGGCTACACCTTC
>TRBJ2-5|-|-|TRBV3-1/TRBV3-2
CASSHRGGETQYF
TGTGCCAGCAGCCACAGGGGTGGGGAGACCCAGTACTTC
>TRBJ1-2|TRBD1|once|TRBV19
CASSMGDRGFGGYTF
TGTGCCAGTAGTATGGGAGACAGGGGTTTCGGTGGCTACACCTTC
>TRBJ2-5|-|-|TRBV12-3/TRBV12-4
CASSLRLQETQYF
TGTGCCAGCAGTTTACGACTACAAGAGACCCAGTACTTC
>TRBJ1-6|-|-|TRBV12-3/TRBV12-4
CASRGPGRPLHF
TGTGCCAGCAGGGGTCCGGGGAGACCCCTCCACTTT
>TRBJ1-5|-|few|TRBV3-1/TRBV3-2
CASSPTLFGQPQHF
TGTGCCAGCAGCCCAACCTTGTTCGGGCAGCCCCAGCATTTT
>TRBJ2-4|-|-|TRBV2
CASSRPGGAEFFIAKNIQYF
TGTGCCAGCAGTCGACCAGGTGGGGCCGAATTCTTCATAGCCAAAAACATTCAGTACTTC
>TRBJ2-3|TRBD2|-|TRBV18
CASSPPGLAGGSTDTQYF
TGTGCCAGCTCACCACCGGGGCTAGCGGGGGGTTCCACAGATACGCAGTATTTT
>TRBJ1-5|-|-|TRBV7-2
CASSFAENQPQHF
TGTGCCAGCAGCTTTGCGGAAAATCAGCCCCAGCATTTT
>TRBJ2-5|-|few|TRBV3-1/TRBV3-2
CASSQGRTGETQYF
TGTGCCAGCAGCCAGGGTAGGACTGGGGAGACCCAGTACTTC
>TRBJ1-2|TRBD1|few|TRBV7-9
CASSTQTGDGYTF
TGTGCCAGCAGCACCCAAACAGGGGATGGCTACACCTTC
>TRBJ1-2|-|-|TRBV5-1
CASSLDHGGGLGYTF
TGCGCCAGCAGCTTGGATCATGGGGGTGGTTTGGGCTACACCTTC
>TRBJ2-3|TRBD1|-|TRBV15
CATSRDRGQGSPDTQYF
TGTGCCACCAGCAGAGATCGGGGACAGGGCTCCCCAGATACGCAGTATTTT